This TCR beta chain was retrieved from a study of cytomegalovirus exposure and HLA in healthy donors. Study-wide results and caveats: Subsequent analysis of the 120 or so validation repertoires found a tendency for first-cohort TCR clusters to co-occur.

Produced via immunoSEQ multiplex PCR; TCRdb's table is partial and in-frame only. The table shows 150,000 to 180,000 clones, with less than 90% occurring only once. Comment on this clone: Its antigen is unidentified.

The CDR3 loop spans 14 amino acids. The V gene's germline CDR1 is MNHNY and CDR2 SVGAGI (reference sequence). V shed 5 bases, J shed 6 bases, and the junction held 4 bases outside the gene matches. The TCR was taken from a man aged 18-30 years in good health and CMV-seropositive. The sequenced material came from PBMCs. V gene TRBV6-6 combines with J gene TRBJ2-1; TRBD2 agrees at 10 bases. CDR3 residues: CASSSGGEVNEQFF. DNA for the CDR3: TGTGCCAGCAGTAGCGGGGGGGAGGTCAATGAGCAGTTCTTC.